This T cell receptor (beta chain) was sequenced in a study of Tregs in tolerant kidney transplant recipients. Study outcomes and limitations: The small number of patients limits these findings pending further validation.

Clones were read by immunoSEQ multiplex PCR, and TCRdb kept only the in-frame ones, dropping some. This table has 120,000 or so clones, roughly nine tenths appearing once. This clone was detected once. Antigen specificity is unknown. Germline V gene lookup returns CDR1 SEHNR and CDR2 FQNEAQ (reference sequence). The junction had 11 bases not matched to a gene; V was cut back by 0 bases and J by 2 bases. The CDR3 has 18 residues. The J gene is TRBJ1-1, the V gene TRBV7-9, with TRBD1 matching over 8 bases. Material for sequencing was CD4+ T cells from blood. The origin of this receptor is a human donor in good health. The DNA for the CDR3 is TGTGCCAGCAGCTTAGCGTTCCTTTCGGACAGGGCCAACACTGAAGCTTTCTTT. Amino acid sequence: CASSLAFLSDRANTEAFF.